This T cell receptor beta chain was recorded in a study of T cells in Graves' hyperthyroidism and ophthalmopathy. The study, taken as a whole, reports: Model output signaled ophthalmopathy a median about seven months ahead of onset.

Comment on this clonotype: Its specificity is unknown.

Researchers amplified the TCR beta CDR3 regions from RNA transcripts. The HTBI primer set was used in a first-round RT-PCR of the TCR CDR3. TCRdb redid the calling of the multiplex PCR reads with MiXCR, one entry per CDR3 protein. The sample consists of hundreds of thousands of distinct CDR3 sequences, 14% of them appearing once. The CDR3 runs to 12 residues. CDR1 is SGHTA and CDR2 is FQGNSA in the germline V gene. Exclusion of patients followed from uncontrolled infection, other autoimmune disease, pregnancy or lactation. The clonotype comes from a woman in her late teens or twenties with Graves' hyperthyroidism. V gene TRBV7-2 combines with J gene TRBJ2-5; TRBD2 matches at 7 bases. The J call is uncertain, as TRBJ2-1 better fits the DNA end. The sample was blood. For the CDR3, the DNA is TGTGCCAGCAGCTTCTCGCGGGAGACCCAGTTCTTC. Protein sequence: CASSFSRETQFF.